The 15 T cell receptor beta chains presented below share a single source sample, sequenced in a study of blood T cell repertoires in COVID-19. Sequenced by immunoSEQ multiplex PCR; TCRdb stores in-frame clones only, minus some. The sample includes about 280,000 clones, approximately 85% of them seen just once. Material: peripheral blood. The receptors were sampled from a man aged 50 or older with active or convalescent COVID-19.

The chain combines TRBV12-5 with TRBJ1-5, with TRBD1 identical over 7 bases. Per the germline V gene, CDR1 is LGHNT and CDR2 is FRNRAP. The CDR3 is 14 residues long. V trimming: 7 bases; J trimming: 7 bases; junction bases outside the gene matches: 10. CDR3 DNA: TGTGCTAGTGCCGACAGGGCGAAGGGGCAGCCCCAGCATTTT. Protein product: CASADRAKGQPQHF. Full variable domain (rest looked up from reference TRBV12-5 and TRBJ1-5): DARVTQTPRHKVTEMGQEVTMRCQPILGHNTVFWYRQTMMQGLELLAYFRNRAPLDDSGMPKDRFSAEMPDATLATLKIQPSEPRDSAVYFCASADRAKGQPQHFGDGTRLSIL.

The genes are TRBV12-3 or TRBV12-4 and TRBJ1-2; D uncertain. This CDR3 contains 12 residues. V was trimmed by 3 bases and J by 7 bases, leaving 9 bases between them. CDR3 protein: CASSFVGGGYTF. Here the CDR3 DNA reads TGTGCCAGCAGTTTCGTAGGAGGTGGCTACACCTTC.

The rearrangement joins TRBV7-9 to TRBJ2-1; 10 nucleotides match TRBD2. V gave up 6 bases and J gave up 8 bases; unmatched junction bases: 7. This CDR3 comprises 14 residues. CDR1 and CDR2 (germline): SEHNR, FQNEAQ (reference sequence). For the CDR3, the DNA is TGTGCCAGCAGGATGGGGCTAGCGGGAGATGAGCAGTTCTTC. It is translated as CASRMGLAGDEQFF.

The chain couples TRBV12-5 to TRBJ1-4; D gene uncertain. V dropped 0 bases and J dropped 7 bases, with 9 bases sitting between them. CDR1 is LGHNT, CDR2 FRNRAP, per germline. CDR3 length equals 14 residues. The CDR3 sequence is CASGLVAGGEKLFF. The CDR3 DNA sequence: TGTGCTAGTGGTTTGGTCGCGGGTGGTGAAAAACTGTTTTTT.

V is TRBV2 and J is TRBJ1-5, with D unclear. This CDR3 has 13 residues. V dropped 5 bases and J dropped 0 bases, with 5 bases sitting between them. The germline CDR1 and CDR2 sequences are SNHLY and FYNNEI. The CDR3 sequence: CASSLDSNQPQHF. CDR3 DNA sequence: TGTGCCAGCAGTCTAGATAGCAATCAGCCCCAGCATTTT.

This chain connects TRBV5-6 to TRBJ1-5; D may be TRBD1 (6 bases). V lost 2 bases, J lost 1 base, and 7 bases lay in between. CDR3 size: 14 residues. Germline V gene data show CDR1 as SGHDT and CDR2 as YYEEEE. This chain's CDR3 is CASSLGQSNQPQHF. The CDR3 DNA reads as TGTGCCAGCAGCTTAGGACAGAGCAATCAGCCCCAGCATTTT. The full variable domain, completed using reference TRBV5-6 and TRBJ1-5, is DAGVTQSPTHLIKTRGQQVTLRCSPKSGHDTVSWYQQALGQGPQFIFQYYEEEERQRGNFPDRFSGHQFPNYSSELNVNALLLGDSALYLCASSLGQSNQPQHFGDGTRLSIL.

The chain employs TRBV20-1 and TRBJ2-7; D gene unclear. Germline values: CDR1 DFQATT, CDR2 SNEGSKA (reference sequence). V lost 3 bases, J lost 6 bases, and 12 bases lay in between. The CDR3 consists of 12 residues. As DNA, the CDR3 is TGCAGTGCTAGTTTTACCGTAGCCGAGCAGTACTTC. The encoded protein is CSASFTVAEQYF.

The V and J genes are TRBV7-6 and TRBJ2-7; D might be TRBD1 (5 bases). Looked up from germline, CDR1 is SGHVS and CDR2 is FNYEAQ. The length of the CDR3 is 15 residues. The ends were cut back, 1 base at V and 4 bases at J, with 14 bases in the middle. CDR3 in DNA: TGTGCCAGCAGCTTAGAGGTGGGGCTCGGGTACGAGCAGTACTTC. Encoded protein: CASSLEVGLGYEQYF.

The chain is built from TRBV5-5 and TRBJ2-3, with 11 positions matching TRBD1. Germline V gene sequence: CDR1 SGHKS, CDR2 YYEKEE (reference sequence). After removal of 4 bases from V and 1 base from J, the junction contained 2 bases not matched to a gene. This CDR3 has 15 amino acids. The CDR3 DNA reads as TGTGCCAGCAGCGGGACAGGGGGTCGCACAGATACGCAGTATTTT. It codes for CASSGTGGRTDTQYF.

A few counts support this clone. The chain recombines TRBV10-3 with TRBJ2-3, with 7 nucleotides matching TRBD2. CDR1 is ENHRY and CDR2 is SYGVKD in the germline V gene. V lost 3 bases, J lost 1 base, and 4 bases stayed unmatched. The CDR3 contains 15 residues. Written as DNA, the CDR3 is TGTGCCATCAGTGATGAGGGGAGGGGCACAGATACGCAGTATTTT. Protein product: CAISDEGRGTDTQYF.

The rearrangement uses TRBV3-1 (or the pseudogene TRBV3-2) and TRBJ2-7; 8 bases agree with TRBD1. V was clipped by 2 bases and J by 7 bases; unmatched bases: 7. Germline assignment: CDR1 LGHDT and CDR2 YNNKEL (reference sequence). This CDR3 has 14 residues. For the CDR3, the DNA is TGTGCCAGCAGCCAATACAGGGGGGTAGGGGAGCAGTACTTC. It specifies CASSQYRGVGEQYF.

The chain uses TRBV27 and TRBJ2-5; 8 bases are a match to TRBD2. The germline V gene has CDR1 MNHEY and CDR2 SMNVEV (reference sequence). V shed 3 bases, J shed 2 bases, and the junction held 5 bases outside the gene matches. CDR3 size: 15 residues. The chain's CDR3 is CASSFLAGKQETQYF. The CDR3 nucleotides read TGTGCCAGCAGTTTCCTAGCGGGTAAACAAGAGACCCAGTACTTC.

This clone showed up just once. The genes are TRBV7-9 and TRBJ1-1; D gene unclear. The CDR3 is made up of 12 amino acids. CDR1 and CDR2 (germline): SEHNR, FQNEAQ (reference sequence). The V end lost 5 bases, the J end lost 9 bases, and 13 bases lay between the germline ends. For the CDR3, the DNA is TGTGCCAGCAGCCAACAGCCGGCAAAAGCTTTCTTT. It codes for CASSQQPAKAFF.

J is TRBJ2-7 and V is TRBV9; 7 bases are a match to TRBD2. CDR3 length equals 15 residues. Germline CDR1 and CDR2: SGDLS and YYNGEE. J gave up 0 bases and V 3 bases, and 6 bases lay outside the gene matches. The CDR3, as DNA: TGTGCCAGCAGCGAATCGGGGGGACTCTCCTACGAGCAGTACTTC. As protein: CASSESGGLSYEQYF.

This chain connects TRBV2 to TRBJ2-2; D remains unclear. The V gene's germline CDR1 is SNHLY and CDR2 FYNNEI. This CDR3 comprises 15 residues. With 8 bases removed from V and 3 bases from J, the gap between germline ends came to 16 bases. The CDR3 nucleotides read TGTGCCAGCCAGCGAGAGAAGGTTGACACCGGGGAGCTGTTTTTT. Translating it yields CASQREKVDTGELFF. Complete variable domain (other parts from reference TRBV2 and TRBJ2-2): EPEVTQTPSHQVTQMGQEVILRCVPISNHLYFYWYRQILGQKVEFLVSFYNNEISEKSEIFDDQFSVERPDGSNFTLKIRSTKLEDSAMYFCASQREKVDTGELFFGEGSRLTVL.